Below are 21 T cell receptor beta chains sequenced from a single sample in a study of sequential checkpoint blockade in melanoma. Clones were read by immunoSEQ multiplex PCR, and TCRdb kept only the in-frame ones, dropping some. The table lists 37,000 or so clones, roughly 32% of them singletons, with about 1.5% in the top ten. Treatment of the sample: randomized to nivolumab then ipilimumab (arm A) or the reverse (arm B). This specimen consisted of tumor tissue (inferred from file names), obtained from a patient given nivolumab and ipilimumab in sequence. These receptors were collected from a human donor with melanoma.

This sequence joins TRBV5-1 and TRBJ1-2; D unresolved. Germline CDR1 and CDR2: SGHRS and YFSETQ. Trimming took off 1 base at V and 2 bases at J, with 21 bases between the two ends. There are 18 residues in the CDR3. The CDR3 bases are TGCGCCAGCAGCTTGAGCAATGGAGGCCCCTTTTCCAACTATGGCTACACCTTC. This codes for CASSLSNGGPFSNYGYTF.

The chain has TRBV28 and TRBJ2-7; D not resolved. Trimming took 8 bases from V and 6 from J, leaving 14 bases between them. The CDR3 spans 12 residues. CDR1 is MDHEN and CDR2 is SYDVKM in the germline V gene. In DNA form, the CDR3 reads TGTGCCAGCGGCACCCTCGGCGGCGAGCAGTACTTC. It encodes CASGTLGGEQYF.

Here the CDR3 DNA reads TGCGCCAGCAGTCGGGGGTCGAGGACCGGGGAGCTGTTTTTT. Protein: CASSRGSRTGELFF. V gene TRBV10-2 combines with J gene TRBJ2-2; tentative D call: TRBD2 (6 bases). Germline V gene data show CDR1 as WSHSY and CDR2 as SAAADI. V lost 5 bases to trimming and J lost 5 bases, with 12 bases between them. The CDR3 length is 14 residues.

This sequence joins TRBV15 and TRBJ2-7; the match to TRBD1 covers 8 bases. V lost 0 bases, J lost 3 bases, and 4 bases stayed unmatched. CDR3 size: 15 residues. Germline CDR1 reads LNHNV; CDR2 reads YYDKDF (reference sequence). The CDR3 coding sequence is TGTGCCACCAGCAGAGATAGGACAGGGCTCTACGAGCAGTACTTC. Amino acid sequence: CATSRDRTGLYEQYF.

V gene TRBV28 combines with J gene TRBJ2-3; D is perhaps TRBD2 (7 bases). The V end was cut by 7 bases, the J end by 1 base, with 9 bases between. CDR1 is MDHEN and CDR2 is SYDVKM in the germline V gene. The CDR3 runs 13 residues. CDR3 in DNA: TGTGCCAGCATAGGGGGGGGCACAGATACGCAGTATTTT. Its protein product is CASIGGGTDTQYF.

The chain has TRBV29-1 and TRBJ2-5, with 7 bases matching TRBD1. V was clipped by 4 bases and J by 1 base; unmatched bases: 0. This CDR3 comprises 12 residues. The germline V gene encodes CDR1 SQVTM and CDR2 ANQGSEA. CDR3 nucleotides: TGCAGCGTTGGGACAGGCCAAGAGACCCAGTACTTC. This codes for CSVGTGQETQYF.

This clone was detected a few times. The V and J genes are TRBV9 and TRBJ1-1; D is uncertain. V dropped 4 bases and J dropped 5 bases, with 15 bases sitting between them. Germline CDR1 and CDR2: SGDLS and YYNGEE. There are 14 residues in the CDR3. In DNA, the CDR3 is TGTGCCAGCAGCCCCCCGACGTTGGGGACTGAAGCTTTCTTT. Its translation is CASSPPTLGTEAFF. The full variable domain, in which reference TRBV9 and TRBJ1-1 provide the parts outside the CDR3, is DSGVTQTPKHLITATGQRVTLRCSPRSGDLSVYWYQQSLDQGLQFLIQYYNGEERAKGNILERFSAQQFPDLHSELNLSSLELGDSALYFCASSPPTLGTEAFFGQGTRLTVV.

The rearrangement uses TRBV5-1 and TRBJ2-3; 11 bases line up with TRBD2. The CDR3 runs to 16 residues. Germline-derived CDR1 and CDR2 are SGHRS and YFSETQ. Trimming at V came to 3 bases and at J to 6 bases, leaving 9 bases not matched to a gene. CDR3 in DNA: TGCGCCAGCAGCTCCCGACTAGCGGGAACGGCGGATACGCAGTATTTT. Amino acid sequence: CASSSRLAGTADTQYF.

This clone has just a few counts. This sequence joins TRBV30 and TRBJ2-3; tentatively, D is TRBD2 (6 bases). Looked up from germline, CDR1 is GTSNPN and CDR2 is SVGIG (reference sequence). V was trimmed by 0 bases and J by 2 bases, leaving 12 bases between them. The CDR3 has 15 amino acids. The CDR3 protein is CAWSVEGRVTDTQYF. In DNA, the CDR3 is TGTGCCTGGAGTGTGGAGGGGAGAGTCACAGATACGCAGTATTTT. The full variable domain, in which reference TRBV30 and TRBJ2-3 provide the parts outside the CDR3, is SQTIHQWPATLVQPVGSPLSLECTVEGTSNPNLYWYRQAAGRGLQLLFYSVGIGQISSEVPQNLSASRPQDRQFILSSKKLLLSDSGFYLCAWSVEGRVTDTQYFGPGTRLTVL.

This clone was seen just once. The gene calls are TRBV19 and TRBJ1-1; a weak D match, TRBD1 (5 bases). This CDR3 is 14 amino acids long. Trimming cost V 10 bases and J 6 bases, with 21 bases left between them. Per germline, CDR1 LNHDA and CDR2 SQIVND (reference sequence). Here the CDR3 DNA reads TGTGCCACTCAAAGGGGTGATGGGTCGGCTGAAGCTTTCTTT. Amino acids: CATQRGDGSAEAFF.

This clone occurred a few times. In nucleotides, the CDR3 is TGCGCCAGCAGCTCAAAAGGGACAGGGAGACCCGAGCAGTACTTC. It yields the protein CASSSKGTGRPEQYF. The chain joins TRBV23-1 to TRBJ2-7, with 9 bases aligning to TRBD1. TRBV23-1 is filed as an ORF, its function uncertain. The CDR3 length is 15 residues. V gave up 6 bases and J gave up 6 bases; unmatched junction bases: 12.

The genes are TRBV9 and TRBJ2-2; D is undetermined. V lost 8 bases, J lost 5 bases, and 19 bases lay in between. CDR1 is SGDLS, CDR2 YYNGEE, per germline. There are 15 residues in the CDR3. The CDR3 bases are TGTGCCAGTAACGCCGGACGGCAATCGACCGGGGAGCTGTTTTTT. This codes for CASNAGRQSTGELFF.

CDR3: CASRRGLNQPQHF. CDR3 bases: TGTGCCAGCCGCCGGGGCCTCAATCAGCCCCAGCATTTT. This sequence joins TRBV12-5 and TRBJ1-5; D is possibly TRBD1 (5 bases). Germline CDR1 is LGHNT and CDR2 is FRNRAP. This CDR3 is 13 amino acids long. Full variable domain (rest looked up from reference TRBV12-5 and TRBJ1-5): DARVTQTPRHKVTEMGQEVTMRCQPILGHNTVFWYRQTMMQGLELLAYFRNRAPLDDSGMPKDRFSAEMPDATLATLKIQPSEPRDSAVYFCASRRGLNQPQHFGDGTRLSIL.

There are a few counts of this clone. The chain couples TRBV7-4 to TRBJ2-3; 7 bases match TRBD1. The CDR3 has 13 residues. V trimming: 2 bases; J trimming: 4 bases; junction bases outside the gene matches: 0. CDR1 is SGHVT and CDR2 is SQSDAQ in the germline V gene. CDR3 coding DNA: TGTGCCAGCAGCTTAACAGGGGCAGATACGCAGTATTTT. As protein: CASSLTGADTQYF.

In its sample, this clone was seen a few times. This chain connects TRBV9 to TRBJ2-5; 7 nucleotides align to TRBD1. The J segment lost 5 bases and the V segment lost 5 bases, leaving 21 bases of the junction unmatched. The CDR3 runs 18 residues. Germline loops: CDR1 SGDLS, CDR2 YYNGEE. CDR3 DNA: TGTGCCAGCAGTGAAGGAAGATGGGACAGTAGAGTCTCGGAGACCCAGTACTTC. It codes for CASSEGRWDSRVSETQYF.

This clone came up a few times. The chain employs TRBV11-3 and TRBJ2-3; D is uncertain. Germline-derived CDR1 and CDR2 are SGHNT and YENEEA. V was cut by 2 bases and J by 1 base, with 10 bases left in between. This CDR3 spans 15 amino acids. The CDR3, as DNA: TGTGCCAGCAGCTTAACGCACGGCCGCACAGATACGCAGTATTTT. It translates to CASSLTHGRTDTQYF.

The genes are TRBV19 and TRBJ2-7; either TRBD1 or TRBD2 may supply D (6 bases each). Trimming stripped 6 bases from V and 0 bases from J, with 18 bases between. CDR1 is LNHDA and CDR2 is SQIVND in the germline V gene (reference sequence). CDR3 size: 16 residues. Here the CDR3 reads CASSPGRWGASYEQYF. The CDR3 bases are TGTGCCAGTAGCCCCGGACGGTGGGGGGCCTCCTACGAGCAGTACTTC.

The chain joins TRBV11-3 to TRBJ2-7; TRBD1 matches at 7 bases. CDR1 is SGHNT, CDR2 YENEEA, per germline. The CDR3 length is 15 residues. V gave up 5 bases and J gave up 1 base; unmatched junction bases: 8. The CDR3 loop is CASSKNRGPSYEQYF. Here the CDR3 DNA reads TGTGCCAGCAGCAAAAACAGGGGACCTTCCTACGAGCAGTACTTC.

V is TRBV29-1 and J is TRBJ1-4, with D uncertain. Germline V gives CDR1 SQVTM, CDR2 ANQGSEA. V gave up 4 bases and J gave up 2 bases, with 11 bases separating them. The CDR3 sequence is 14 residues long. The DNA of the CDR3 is TGCAGCGTTGGCCCGACCGGGACTAATGAAAAACTGTTTTTT. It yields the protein CSVGPTGTNEKLFF.

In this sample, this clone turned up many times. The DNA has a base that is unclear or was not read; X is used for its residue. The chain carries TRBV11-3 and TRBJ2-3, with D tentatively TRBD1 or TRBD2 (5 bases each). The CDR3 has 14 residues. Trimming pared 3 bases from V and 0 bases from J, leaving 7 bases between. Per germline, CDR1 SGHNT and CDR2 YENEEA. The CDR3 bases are TGTGCCAGCAGCTTWGGGGGAAGCACAGATACGCAGTATTTT. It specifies CASSXGGSTDTQYF.

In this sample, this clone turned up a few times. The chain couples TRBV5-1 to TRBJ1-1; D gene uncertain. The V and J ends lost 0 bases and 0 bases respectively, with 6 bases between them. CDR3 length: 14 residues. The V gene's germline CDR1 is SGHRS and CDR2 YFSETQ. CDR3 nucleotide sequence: TGCGCCAGCAGCTTGGGGGGAATGAACACTGAAGCTTTCTTT. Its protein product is CASSLGGMNTEAFF.